These 11 T cell receptor beta chains share one sample of origin, sequenced in a study of blood T cell repertoires in COVID-19 (dated by TCRdb to about 2020). Libraries came from the immunoSEQ multiplex PCR assay. TCRdb took this table from immuneACCESS and kept in-frame rearrangements with V and J called. Such tables lack part of the clones; where checked against another copy, unresolved V genes explain under half of the gap, and the rest is unexplained. This sample holds around 220,000 clones; 65% to 80% were observed only once. 3% to 4% of the sample is in the top ten clones. Input material: peripheral blood. These receptors all stem from a woman aged 40 to 50 with active or convalescent COVID-19.

V is TRBV19 and J is TRBJ2-1, with a weak D call TRBD1 (6 bases). V was shortened by 4 bases and J by 9 bases, with 10 bases between the two germline ends. The germline V gene has CDR1 LNHDA and CDR2 SQIVND (reference sequence). The CDR3 sequence is 12 residues long. This chain's CDR3 is CASSNRVSEQFF. CDR3 bases: TGTGCCAGTAGTAACAGGGTTTCTGAGCAGTTCTTC.

In DNA, the CDR3 is TGTGCCGGGGTCGGGACAGGGTTTGGCTACACCTTC. Its protein product is CAGVGTGFGYTF. This chain links TRBV30 with TRBJ1-2; 9 bases agree with TRBD1. The CDR3 is made up of 12 amino acids. Trimming at V came to 8 bases and at J to 7 bases, leaving 8 bases not matched to a gene. Germline CDR1 GTSNPN, CDR2 SVGIG (reference sequence).

The rearrangement uses TRBV9 and TRBJ2-7; 8 nucleotides align to TRBD1. In germline, CDR1 is SGDLS, CDR2 YYNGEE. The V segment lost 3 bases and the J segment 4 bases; nucleotides outside the gene matches: 0. CDR3 size: 12 residues. The CDR3 bases are TGTGCCAGCAGCGGACAGGGGTACGAGCAGTACTTC. It encodes CASSGQGYEQYF.

This clone showed up just a few times. The chain links TRBV3-1 (or the pseudogene TRBV3-2) to TRBJ1-2; tentative D call: TRBD1 (6 bases). Trimming took 1 base from V and 0 from J, leaving 9 bases between them. The CDR3 is 15 amino acids. The germline V gene has CDR1 LGHDT and CDR2 YNNKEL (reference sequence). The CDR3 loop is CASSQVQGSNYGYTF. DNA of the CDR3: TGTGCCAGCAGCCAAGTACAGGGTTCTAACTATGGCTACACCTTC.

A remark on this clone: Other DNA sequences in the same sample also yield this CDR3. V is TRBV3-1 (or the pseudogene TRBV3-2) and J is TRBJ2-3; no clear D gene. Trimming stripped 3 bases from V and 1 base from J, with 11 bases between. The CDR3 extends over 15 amino acids. Germline V lookup: CDR1 LGHDT, CDR2 YNNKEL (reference sequence). In DNA, the CDR3 is TGTGCCAGCAGCCAGGGCTTGGCTGGCACAGATACGCAGTATTTT. It translates to CASSQGLAGTDTQYF.

This chain connects TRBV4-2 to TRBJ2-7; 7 bases match TRBD1. The CDR3 has 15 amino acids. Germline CDR1 is LGHNA and CDR2 is YNFKEQ. V gave up 0 bases and J gave up 3 bases; unmatched junction bases: 5. CDR3 sequence reads: CASSQERGQSYEQYF. CDR3 coding DNA: TGTGCCAGCAGCCAAGAACGGGGACAGAGCTACGAGCAGTACTTC.

V usage is TRBV18 and J usage is TRBJ1-3, with a tentative D call TRBD1 (5 bases). CDR1 and CDR2 from the germline V gene are KGHSH and LQKENI. The CDR3 consists of 15 residues. Trimming pared 4 bases from V and 0 bases from J, leaving 10 bases between. The CDR3 DNA reads TGTGCCAGCTCACGGCTTACAGGCTCTGGAAACACCATATATTTT. Translating it yields CASSRLTGSGNTIYF.

This sequence joins TRBV7-2 and TRBJ1-1; D is perhaps TRBD1 (5 bases). The germline CDR1 and CDR2 sequences are SGHTA and FQGNSA. Trimming stripped 5 bases from V and 3 bases from J, with 13 bases between. The CDR3 covers 14 residues. CDR3 nucleotides: TGTGCCAGCAGCCAGGGCTGGGGTTACACTGAAGCTTTCTTT. Translated: CASSQGWGYTEAFF. Full variable domain (remainder filled in from reference TRBV7-2 and TRBJ1-1): GAGVSQSPSNKVTEKGKDVELRCDPISGHTALYWYRQSLGQGLEFLIYFQGNSAPDKSGLPSDRFSAERTGGSVSTLTIQRTQQEDSAVYLCASSQGWGYTEAFFGQGTRLTVV.

This clone is a singleton in its sample. The chain links TRBV5-5 to TRBJ1-6, with a tentative D call TRBD1 (6 bases). Trimming took 4 bases from V and 8 from J, leaving 25 bases between them. Germline CDR1 reads SGHKS; CDR2 reads YYEKEE (reference sequence). This CDR3 spans 18 amino acids. This CDR3 reads CASSPSPGGGRGDSPLHF. The CDR3, as DNA: TGTGCCAGCAGCCCCTCCCCCGGCGGGGGGCGCGGGGATTCACCCCTCCACTTT.

The chain recombines TRBV7-9 with TRBJ1-2; tentative D call: TRBD1 (6 bases). This CDR3 has 14 amino acids. V was cut by 4 bases and J by 4 bases, with 13 bases left in between. The germline V gene has CDR1 SEHNR and CDR2 FQNEAQ (reference sequence). CDR3 sequence (DNA): TGTGCCAGCAGCTCGGACAGCAGTGGCTATGGCTACACCTTC. It translates to CASSSDSSGYGYTF.

J is TRBJ2-1 and V is TRBV7-9, with 8 positions matching TRBD1. The ends lost 2 bases at V and 5 bases at J; junction bases unmatched: 8. Germline V gene lookup returns CDR1 SEHNR and CDR2 FQNEAQ (reference sequence). The CDR3 length is 16 residues. This chain's CDR3 is CASSLMAGGLHNEQFF. The CDR3 nucleotides read TGTGCCAGCAGCTTAATGGCAGGGGGCTTACACAATGAGCAGTTCTTC.